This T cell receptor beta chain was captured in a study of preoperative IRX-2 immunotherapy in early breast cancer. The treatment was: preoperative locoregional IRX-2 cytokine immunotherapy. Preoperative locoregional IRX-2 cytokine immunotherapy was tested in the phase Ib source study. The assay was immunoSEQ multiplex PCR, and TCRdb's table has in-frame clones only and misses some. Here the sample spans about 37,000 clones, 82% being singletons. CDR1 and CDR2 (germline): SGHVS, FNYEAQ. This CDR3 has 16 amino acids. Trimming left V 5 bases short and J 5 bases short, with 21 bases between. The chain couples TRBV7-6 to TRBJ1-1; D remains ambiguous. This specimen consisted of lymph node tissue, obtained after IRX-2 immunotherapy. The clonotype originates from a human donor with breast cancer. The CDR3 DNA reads TGTGCCAGCAGCCGCAGTCCTCGGGGAGGACGGACTGAAGCTTTCTTT. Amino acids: CASSRSPRGGRTEAFF.